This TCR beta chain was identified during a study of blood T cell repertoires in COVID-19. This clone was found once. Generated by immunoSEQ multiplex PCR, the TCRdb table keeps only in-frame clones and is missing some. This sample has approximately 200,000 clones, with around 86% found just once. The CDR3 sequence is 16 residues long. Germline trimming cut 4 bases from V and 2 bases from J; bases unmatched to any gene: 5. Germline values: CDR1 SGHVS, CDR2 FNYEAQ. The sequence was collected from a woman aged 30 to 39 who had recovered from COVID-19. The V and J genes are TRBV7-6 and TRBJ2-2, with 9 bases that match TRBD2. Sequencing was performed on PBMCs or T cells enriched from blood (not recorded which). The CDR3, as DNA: TGTGCCAGCAGCTCTTTAGCGGGGGCTAACACCGGGGAGCTGTTTTTT. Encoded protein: CASSSLAGANTGELFF.